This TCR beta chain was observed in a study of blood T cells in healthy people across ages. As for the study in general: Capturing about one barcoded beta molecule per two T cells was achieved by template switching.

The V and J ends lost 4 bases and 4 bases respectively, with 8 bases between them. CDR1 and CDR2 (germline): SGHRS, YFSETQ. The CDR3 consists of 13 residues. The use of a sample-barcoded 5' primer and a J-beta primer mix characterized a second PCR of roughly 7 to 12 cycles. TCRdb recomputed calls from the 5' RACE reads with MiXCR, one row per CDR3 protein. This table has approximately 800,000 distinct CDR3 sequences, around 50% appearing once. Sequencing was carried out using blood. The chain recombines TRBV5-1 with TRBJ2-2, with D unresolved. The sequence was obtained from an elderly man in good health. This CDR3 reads CASSRPSTGELFF. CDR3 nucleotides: TGCGCCAGCAGCCGCCCTTCCACCGGGGAGCTGTTTTTT.